A single sample is the source of the 26 T cell receptor beta chains below, sequenced in a study of T-cell memory formation after mild COVID-19. TCRdb re-analysed the 5' RACE reads in MiXCR, keeping a single row per CDR3 protein. This repertoire shows some 490,000 distinct CDR3 sequences, around a sixth found once; its top ten account for 9% to 15%. Sequencing was carried out using PBMCs or a T cell subset sorted from them (not recorded which). These receptors originate from an adult woman who had mild COVID-19 (a few samples of this study predate the infection). Cell type and time point are not known.

This clonotype has a handful of counts. The gene calls are TRBV6-5 and TRBJ1-5; D call uncertain. V was trimmed by 4 bases and J by 2 bases, leaving 9 bases between them. The germline V gene has CDR1 MNHEY and CDR2 SVGAGI. The CDR3 spans 14 residues. The CDR3 bases are TGTGCCAGCAGTTCCACTTTGGGCAATCAGCCCCAGCATTTT. As protein: CASSSTLGNQPQHF.

This clonotype appeared many times. The V call is TRBV5-6, the J call TRBJ1-1, with a weak D call TRBD1 (5 bases). In germline, CDR1 is SGHDT, CDR2 YYEEEE. V shed 2 bases and J shed 3 bases, with 11 bases lying between them. This CDR3 has 14 amino acids. CDR3 DNA: TGTGCCAGCAGCTTTGACCCGGGGGACACTGAAGCTTTCTTT. Its translation is CASSFDPGDTEAFF.

The V call is TRBV5-6, the J call TRBJ1-2; D is uncertain. This CDR3 is built from 14 residues. Germline V CDR1 and CDR2: SGHDT, YYEEEE. Trimming took off 3 bases at V and 1 base at J, with 10 bases between the two ends. The CDR3: CASSSDNVNYGYTF. The CDR3 DNA follows: TGTGCCAGCAGCTCTGACAACGTTAACTATGGCTACACCTTC.

This clonotype was counted between two and nine times. The chain links TRBV12-3 or TRBV12-4 to TRBJ2-7; perhaps TRBD1 as D (5 bases). The CDR3 is 12 residues long. Trimming shortened V by 9 bases and J by 2 bases, and 11 bases separated the two germline ends. CDR3 nucleotide sequence: TGTGCCAGTGGGGCGTCGGCCTACGAGCAGTACTTC. It encodes CASGASAYEQYF.

This clonotype was observed a few times. The chain couples TRBV20-1 to TRBJ2-3; 8 nucleotides agree with TRBD1. The J segment lost 2 bases and the V segment lost 3 bases, leaving 4 bases of the junction unmatched. Germline V gene sequence: CDR1 DFQATT, CDR2 SNEGSKA (reference sequence). The CDR3 covers 14 residues. The CDR3 DNA sequence: TGCAGTGCTAGGACAGGGGACCCCACAGATACGCAGTATTTT. Its translation is CSARTGDPTDTQYF.

Concerning this clonotype: The junction differs from germline at one of its ends, possibly a read error. This chain links TRBV5-1 with TRBJ1-1; possible D gene TRBD1, 6 bases. This CDR3 spans 14 amino acids. Looked up from germline, CDR1 is SGHRS and CDR2 is YFSETQ. The CDR3 DNA reads as TGCGCCAGCAGAAGCCAGGGGATGAACACTGAAGCTTTATTT. Protein: CASRSQGMNTEALF.

This clonotype turned up a few times. A read error may explain this, as a much larger clone is one base away. The rearrangement links TRBV7-8 to TRBJ1-5; 10 positions agree with TRBD1. The CDR3 spans 15 residues. Looked up from germline, CDR1 is SGHVS and CDR2 is FQNEAQ. V trimming: 4 bases; J trimming: 3 bases; junction bases outside the gene matches: 3. The CDR3 DNA follows: TGTGCCAGCAGCTGGGGGACAGGGGACAATCAGCCCCAGCATTTT. Amino acids: CASSWGTGDNQPQHF.

A few counts support this clonotype. The V call is TRBV7-2, the J call TRBJ1-2; D may be TRBD1 (6 bases). Germline V lookup: CDR1 SGHTA, CDR2 FQGNSA. V was shortened by 5 bases and J by 8 bases, with 18 bases between the two germline ends. There are 14 residues in the CDR3. The CDR3 bases are TGTGCCAGCAGCCTAAGACAGGACACGAAGGGCTACACCTTC. It codes for CASSLRQDTKGYTF. Based on the CDR3 plus reference TRBV7-2 and TRBJ1-2, the full variable domain is GAGVSQSPSNKVTEKGKDVELRCDPISGHTALYWYRQSLGQGLEFLIYFQGNSAPDKSGLPSDRFSAERTGGSVSTLTIQRTQQEDSAVYLCASSLRQDTKGYTFGSGTRLTVV.

The V call is TRBV5-1, the J call TRBJ2-2; maybe TRBD2 (5 bases). CDR1 is SGHRS, CDR2 YFSETQ, per germline. V lost 0 bases and J lost 0, with 9 bases in between. The CDR3 contains 16 residues. The CDR3 nucleotides are TGCGCCAGCAGCTTGGCGGGGTCTACGAACACCGGGGAGCTGTTTTTT. Its protein is CASSLAGSTNTGELFF.

This sequence joins TRBV29-1 and TRBJ2-6, with 8 bases aligning to TRBD1. The germline V gene encodes CDR1 SQVTM and CDR2 ANQGSEA. The CDR3 spans 18 residues. J was trimmed by 0 bases and V by 6 bases; bases with no gene match: 13. The CDR3 reads CSVRTGRNYLSGANVLTF. Written as DNA, the CDR3 is TGCAGCGTCCGGACAGGGAGGAACTACCTCTCTGGGGCCAACGTCCTGACTTTC.

The J gene is TRBJ2-5, the V gene TRBV7-2; the match to TRBD1 covers 10 bases. J was trimmed by 5 bases and V by 5 bases; bases with no gene match: 8. CDR3 length: 15 residues. The germline gives CDR1 SGHTA, CDR2 FQGNSA. The DNA for the CDR3 is TGTGCCAGCAGCGCCCCCCCGGGACAGGGGGAGACCCAGTACTTC. Residues: CASSAPPGQGETQYF. Full variable domain (missing parts from reference TRBV7-2 and TRBJ2-5): GAGVSQSPSNKVTEKGKDVELRCDPISGHTALYWYRQSLGQGLEFLIYFQGNSAPDKSGLPSDRFSAERTGGSVSTLTIQRTQQEDSAVYLCASSAPPGQGETQYFGPGTRLLVL.

This clonotype was seen a handful of times. V usage is TRBV20-1 and J usage is TRBJ2-3; no definite D call. The germline V and J ends were trimmed by 5 bases and 1 base, with 4 bases remaining between them. The length of the CDR3 is 11 residues. CDR1 is DFQATT and CDR2 is SNEGSKA in the germline V gene (reference sequence). CDR3 coding DNA: TGCAGTGCTGACGGCACAGATACGCAGTATTTT. This encodes CSADGTDTQYF.

The chain links TRBV4-2 to TRBJ2-3; perhaps TRBD2 as D (5 bases). This CDR3 is 15 amino acids long. Trimming took 1 base from V and 1 from J, leaving 9 bases between them. Germline V gene lookup returns CDR1 LGHNA and CDR2 YNFKEQ. The CDR3 sequence is CASSQAVSGTDTQYF. The CDR3 DNA reads as TGTGCCAGCAGCCAAGCTGTTAGCGGCACAGATACGCAGTATTTT.

The rearrangement links TRBV6-5 to TRBJ2-7; 9 bases line up with TRBD2. J was trimmed by 7 bases and V by 6 bases; bases with no gene match: 22. Per the germline V gene, CDR1 is MNHEY and CDR2 is SVGAGI. CDR3 length: 18 amino acids. Here the CDR3 reads CASRKGARLAASYDEQYF. The CDR3 bases are TGTGCCAGCAGAAAGGGGGCGAGACTAGCGGCTTCCTACGATGAGCAGTACTTC.

This clonotype was picked up a small number of times. The chain couples TRBV12-3 or TRBV12-4 to TRBJ1-1; no reliable D call. V dropped 8 bases and J dropped 4 bases, with 14 bases sitting between them. This CDR3 spans 13 amino acids. The DNA of the CDR3 is TGTGCCAGCTGCCTTTACTCCGGCACTGAAGCTTTCTTT. As protein: CASCLYSGTEAFF.

This clonotype turned up a few times. This chain uses TRBV9 with TRBJ1-2, with D possibly matching TRBD1 (6 bases). Germline V gene lookup returns CDR1 SGDLS and CDR2 YYNGEE. V was clipped by 0 bases and J by 6 bases, with 15 bases between them. This CDR3 contains 15 residues. The CDR3 nucleotides are TGTGCCAGCAGCGTAGGGACAGTATCGATGCATGGCTACACCTTC. Its translation: CASSVGTVSMHGYTF.

This sequence joins TRBV9 and TRBJ2-5; 9 positions agree with TRBD2. This CDR3 is 13 amino acids long. Germline V gives CDR1 SGDLS, CDR2 YYNGEE. Germline trimming cut 4 bases from V and 11 bases from J; bases unmatched to any gene: 9. CDR3 region: CASSLEGTSKQYF. CDR3 DNA: TGTGCCAGCAGCCTAGAAGGGACTAGCAAGCAGTACTTC.

This clonotype was observed a handful of times. This chain links TRBV9 with TRBJ2-1; D is unresolved. Per germline, CDR1 SGDLS and CDR2 YYNGEE. V gave up 0 bases and J gave up 1 base, with 8 bases separating them. The CDR3 runs to 15 residues. The CDR3 loop reads CASSVEAFSYNEQFF. DNA for the CDR3: TGTGCCAGCAGCGTAGAAGCATTTTCCTACAATGAGCAGTTCTTC.

This clonotype appeared a few times. This chain connects TRBV9 to TRBJ2-7; no definite D call. V was cut by 0 bases and J by 0 bases, with 10 bases left in between. Germline CDR1 and CDR2: SGDLS and YYNGEE. The CDR3 spans 15 residues. The DNA for the CDR3 is TGTGCCAGCAGCGTAGGTGATACCCTCTCCTACGAGCAGTACTTC. Residues: CASSVGDTLSYEQYF.

This clonotype was seen at least ten times. The chain is built from TRBV4-1 and TRBJ2-5, with D possibly TRBD1 on 6 matching bases. V lost 3 bases to trimming and J lost 3 bases, with 11 bases between them. Germline V lookup: CDR1 MGHRA, CDR2 YSYEKL. CDR3 length: 14 residues. CDR3: CASSQTGYEETQYF. Written as DNA, the CDR3 is TGCGCCAGCAGCCAGACAGGATACGAAGAGACCCAGTACTTC.

The V and J genes are TRBV5-6 and TRBJ1-2; D is undetermined. V was trimmed by 2 bases and J by 8 bases, leaving 13 bases between them. This CDR3 comprises 13 residues. Per the germline V gene, CDR1 is SGHDT and CDR2 is YYEEEE. For the CDR3, the DNA is TGTGCCAGCAGCTTACCGGATACGCGGGGCTACACCTTC. This sequence encodes CASSLPDTRGYTF.

This clonotype has a handful of counts. CDR3 bases: TGTGCCAGCAGCTCAATCAGCTATGGCTACACCTTC. Amino acids: CASSSISYGYTF. The chain joins TRBV7-9 to TRBJ1-2; D not resolved. With 4 bases removed from V and 4 bases from J, the gap between germline ends came to 7 bases. CDR3 length equals 12 residues. Germline CDR1 reads SEHNR; CDR2 reads FQNEAQ (reference sequence). The full variable domain, with the rest looked up from reference TRBV7-9 and TRBJ1-2, is DTGVSQNPRHKITKRGQNVTFRCDPISEHNRLYWYRQTLGQGPEFLTYFQNEAQLEKSRLLSDRFSAERPKGSFSTLEIQRTEQGDSAMYLCASSSISYGYTFGSGTRLTVV.

A few counts support this clonotype. The V gene is TRBV12-3 or TRBV12-4, the J gene TRBJ2-6; 11 nucleotides agree with TRBD1. This CDR3 contains 18 residues. V was clipped by 4 bases and J by 0 bases; unmatched bases: 5. The CDR3 nucleotides read TGTGCCAGCAGTTCCGCCGGGACAGGGGGCTCTGGGGCCAACGTCCTGACTTTC. This translates into CASSSAGTGGSGANVLTF.

This clonotype showed up just once. The chain joins TRBV6-6 to TRBJ1-1, with D unclear. Trimming stripped 2 bases from V and 0 bases from J, with 13 bases between. Per the germline V gene, CDR1 is MNHNY and CDR2 is SVGAGI (reference sequence). The length of the CDR3 is 16 residues. The CDR3 sequence: CASSYPSGLVNTEAFF. CDR3 in DNA: TGTGCCAGCAGTTACCCGTCGGGCTTGGTGAACACTGAAGCTTTCTTT.

The chain employs TRBV29-1 and TRBJ1-1; 9 bases agree with TRBD1. CDR1 SQVTM and CDR2 ANQGSEA come from the germline V gene. The CDR3 runs to 13 residues. The V and J ends lost 2 bases and 5 bases, in that order; junction bases with no gene match: 3. DNA for the CDR3: TGCAGCGTTGAAAGGGACAGGGAGACTGAAGCTTTCTTT. Translating gives CSVERDRETEAFF.

Comments on this clonotype: One junction end disagrees with the germline gene, perhaps due to a read error. The rearrangement links TRBV7-8 to TRBJ2-2; 7 nucleotides line up with TRBD1. There are 15 residues in the CDR3. Germline CDR1 SGHVS, CDR2 FQNEAQ. CDR3 sequence (DNA): TGTGCCAGCAGCTTACGGACAGGAACAGCCGGGGAGCTTTTTTTT. Encoded protein: CASSLRTGTAGELFF. The variable domain in full, with the rest retrieved from reference TRBV7-8 and TRBJ2-2, is GAGVSQSPRYKVAKRGQDVALRCDPISGHVSLFWYQQALGQGPEFLTYFQNEAQLDKSGLPSDRFFAERPEGSVSTLKIQRTQQEDSAVYLCASSLRTGTAGELFFGEGSRLTVL.